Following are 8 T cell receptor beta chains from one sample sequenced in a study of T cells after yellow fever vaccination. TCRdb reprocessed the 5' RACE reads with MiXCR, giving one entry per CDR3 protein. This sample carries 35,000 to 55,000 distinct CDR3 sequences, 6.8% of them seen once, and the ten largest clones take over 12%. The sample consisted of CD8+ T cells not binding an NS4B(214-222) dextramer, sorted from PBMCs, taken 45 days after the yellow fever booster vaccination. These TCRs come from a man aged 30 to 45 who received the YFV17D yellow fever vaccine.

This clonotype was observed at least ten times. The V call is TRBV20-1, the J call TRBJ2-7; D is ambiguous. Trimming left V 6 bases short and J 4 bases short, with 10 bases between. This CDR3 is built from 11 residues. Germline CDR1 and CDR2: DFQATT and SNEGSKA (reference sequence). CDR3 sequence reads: CSALLGYEQYF. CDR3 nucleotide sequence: TGCAGTGCGCTGCTGGGGTACGAGCAGTACTTC.

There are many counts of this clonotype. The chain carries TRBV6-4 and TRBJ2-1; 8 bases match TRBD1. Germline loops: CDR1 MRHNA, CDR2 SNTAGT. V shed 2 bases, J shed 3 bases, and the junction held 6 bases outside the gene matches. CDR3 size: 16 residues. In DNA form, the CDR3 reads TGTGCCAGCAGTGACACAGGGGACAGGAGCTACAATGAGCAGTTCTTC. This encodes CASSDTGDRSYNEQFF.

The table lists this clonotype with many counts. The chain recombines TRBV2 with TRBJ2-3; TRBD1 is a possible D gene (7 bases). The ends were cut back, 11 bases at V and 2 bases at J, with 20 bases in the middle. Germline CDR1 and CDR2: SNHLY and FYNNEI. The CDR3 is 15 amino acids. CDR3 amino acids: CAGGGGQRLTDTQYF. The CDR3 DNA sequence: TGTGCCGGCGGAGGGGGACAGAGGCTCACAGATACGCAGTATTTT.

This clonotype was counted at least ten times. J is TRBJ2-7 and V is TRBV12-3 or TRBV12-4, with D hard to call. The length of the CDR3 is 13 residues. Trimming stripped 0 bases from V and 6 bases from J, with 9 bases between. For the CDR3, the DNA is TGTGCCAGCAGTTTAGCTGTGGCAGGCGAGCAGTACTTC. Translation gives CASSLAVAGEQYF.

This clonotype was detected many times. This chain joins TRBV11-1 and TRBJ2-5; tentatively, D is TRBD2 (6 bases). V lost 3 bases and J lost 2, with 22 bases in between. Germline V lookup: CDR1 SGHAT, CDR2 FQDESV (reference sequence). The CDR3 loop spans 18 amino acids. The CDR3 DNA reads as TGTGCCAGCAGCTTCGGATATTCTTTGGGACTGATACAAGAGACCCAGTACTTC. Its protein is CASSFGYSLGLIQETQYF.

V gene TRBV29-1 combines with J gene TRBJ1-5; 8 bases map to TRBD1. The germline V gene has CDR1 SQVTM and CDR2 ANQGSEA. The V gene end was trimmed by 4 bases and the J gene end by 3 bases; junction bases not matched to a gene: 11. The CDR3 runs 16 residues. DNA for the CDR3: TGCAGCGTTGTATTGTCCGGGGACAGGCTCAATCAGCCCCAGCATTTT. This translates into CSVVLSGDRLNQPQHF.

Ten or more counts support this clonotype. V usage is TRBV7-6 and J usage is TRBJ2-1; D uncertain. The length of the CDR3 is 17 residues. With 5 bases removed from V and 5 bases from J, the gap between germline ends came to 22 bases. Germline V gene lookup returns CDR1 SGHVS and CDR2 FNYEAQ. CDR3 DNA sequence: TGTGCCAGCAGCCGTGCCTTTGGTGCGCAAGCTAACAATGAGCAGTTCTTC. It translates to CASSRAFGAQANNEQFF.

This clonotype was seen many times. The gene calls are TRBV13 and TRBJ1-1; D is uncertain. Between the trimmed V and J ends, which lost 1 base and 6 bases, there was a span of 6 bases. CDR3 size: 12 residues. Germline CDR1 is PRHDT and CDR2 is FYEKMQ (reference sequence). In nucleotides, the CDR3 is TGTGCCAGCAGCTTAGTAACAGCTGAAGCTTTCTTT. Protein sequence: CASSLVTAEAFF.